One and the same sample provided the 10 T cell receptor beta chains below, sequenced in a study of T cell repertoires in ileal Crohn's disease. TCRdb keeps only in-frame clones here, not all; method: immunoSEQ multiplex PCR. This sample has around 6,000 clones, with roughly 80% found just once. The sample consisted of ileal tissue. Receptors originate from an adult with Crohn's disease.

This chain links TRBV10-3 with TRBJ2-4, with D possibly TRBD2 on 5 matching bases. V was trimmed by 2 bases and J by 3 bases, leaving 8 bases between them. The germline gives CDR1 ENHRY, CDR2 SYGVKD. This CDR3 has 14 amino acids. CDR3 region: CAISEEGSKNIQYF. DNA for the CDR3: TGTGCCATCAGTGAGGAGGGAAGCAAAAACATTCAGTACTTC.

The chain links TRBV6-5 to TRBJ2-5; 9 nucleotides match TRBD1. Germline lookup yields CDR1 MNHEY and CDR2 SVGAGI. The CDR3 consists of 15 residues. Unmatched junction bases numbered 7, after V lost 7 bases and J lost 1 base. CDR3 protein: CASTRRDRVQETQYF. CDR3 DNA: TGTGCCAGCACTCGCCGGGACAGGGTCCAAGAGACCCAGTACTTC.

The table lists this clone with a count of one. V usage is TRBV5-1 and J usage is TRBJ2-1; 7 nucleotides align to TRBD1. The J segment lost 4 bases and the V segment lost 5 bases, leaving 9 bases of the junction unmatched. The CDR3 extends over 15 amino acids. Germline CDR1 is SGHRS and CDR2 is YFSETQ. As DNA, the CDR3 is TGCGCCAGCAGACCCTTGGGACAGACATACAATGAGCAGTTCTTC. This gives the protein CASRPLGQTYNEQFF.

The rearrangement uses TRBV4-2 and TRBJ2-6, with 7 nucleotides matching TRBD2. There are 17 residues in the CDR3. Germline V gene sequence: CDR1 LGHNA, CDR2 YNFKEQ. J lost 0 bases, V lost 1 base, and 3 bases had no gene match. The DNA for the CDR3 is TGTGCCAGCAGCCAAGGGACTAGTAGCTCTGGGGCCAACGTCCTGACTTTC. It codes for CASSQGTSSSGANVLTF.

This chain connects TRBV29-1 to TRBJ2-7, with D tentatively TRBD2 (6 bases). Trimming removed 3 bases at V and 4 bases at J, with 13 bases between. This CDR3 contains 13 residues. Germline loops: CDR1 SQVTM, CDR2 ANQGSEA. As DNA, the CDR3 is TGCAGCGTTGAGTTGGAGGGGACGTACGAGCAGTACTTC. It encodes CSVELEGTYEQYF.

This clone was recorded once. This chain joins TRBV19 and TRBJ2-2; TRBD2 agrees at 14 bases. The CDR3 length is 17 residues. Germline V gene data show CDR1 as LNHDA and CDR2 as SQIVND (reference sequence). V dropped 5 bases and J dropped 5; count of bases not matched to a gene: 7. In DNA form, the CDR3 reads TGTGCCAGTAGTGACCGACTAGCGGGAGGGCGTACCGGGGAGCTGTTTTTT. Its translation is CASSDRLAGGRTGELFF. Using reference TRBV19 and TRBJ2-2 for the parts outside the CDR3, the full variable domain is DGGITQSPKYLFRKEGQNVTLSCEQNLNHDAMYWYRQDPGQGLRLIYYSQIVNDFQKGDIAEGYSVSREKKESFPLTVTSAQKNPTAFYLCASSDRLAGGRTGELFFGEGSRLTVL.

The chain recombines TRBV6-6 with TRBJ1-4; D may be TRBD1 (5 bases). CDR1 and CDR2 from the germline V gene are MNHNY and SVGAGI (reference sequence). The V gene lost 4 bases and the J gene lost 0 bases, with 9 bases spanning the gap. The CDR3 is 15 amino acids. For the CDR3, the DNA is TGTGCCAGCAGTTTAGGGGCAGCAACTAATGAAAAACTGTTTTTT. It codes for CASSLGAATNEKLFF.

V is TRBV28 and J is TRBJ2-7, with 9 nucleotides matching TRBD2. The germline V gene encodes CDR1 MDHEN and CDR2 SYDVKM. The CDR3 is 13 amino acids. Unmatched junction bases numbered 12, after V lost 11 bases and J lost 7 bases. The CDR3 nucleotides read TGTGCCTCAGAGGTTAGCGGGAGAAGGGAGCAGTACTTC. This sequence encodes CASEVSGRREQYF.

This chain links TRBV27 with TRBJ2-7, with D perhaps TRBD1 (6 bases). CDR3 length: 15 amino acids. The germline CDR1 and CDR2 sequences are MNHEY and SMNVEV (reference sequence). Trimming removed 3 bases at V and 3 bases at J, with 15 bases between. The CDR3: CASSFRRTVDYEQYF. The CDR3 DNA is TGTGCCAGCAGTTTTAGAAGGACAGTCGACTACGAGCAGTACTTC.

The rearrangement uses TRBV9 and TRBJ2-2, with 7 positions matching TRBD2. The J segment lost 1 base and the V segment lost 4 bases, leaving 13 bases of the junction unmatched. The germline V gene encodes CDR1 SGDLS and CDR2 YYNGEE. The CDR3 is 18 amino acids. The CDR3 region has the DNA TGTGCCAGCAGCCTTGGGTCAGCGGGACTAAAGAACACCGGGGAGCTGTTTTTT. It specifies CASSLGSAGLKNTGELFF. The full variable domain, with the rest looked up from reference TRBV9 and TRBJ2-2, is DSGVTQTPKHLITATGQRVTLRCSPRSGDLSVYWYQQSLDQGLQFLIQYYNGEERAKGNILERFSAQQFPDLHSELNLSSLELGDSALYFCASSLGSAGLKNTGELFFGEGSRLTVL.